Described below is a single T cell receptor (beta chain) sequence and its context. This sample is drawn from a study of sequential checkpoint blockade in melanoma. On the study more broadly: First-line arms were nivolumab then ipilimumab, or the reverse, randomized 1:1.

The treatment here: randomized to nivolumab then ipilimumab (arm A) or the reverse (arm B). Live CD3+CD8+ CD19− CD56− cells were sorted from PBMCs. The method was immunoSEQ multiplex PCR; TCRdb's version includes in-frame clones alone and lacks a portion of them. The sample holds approximately 21,000 clones, about 80% seen once. This CDR3 comprises 13 residues. V lost 4 bases, J lost 4 bases, and 4 bases stayed unmatched. The V gene's germline CDR1 is PRHDT and CDR2 FYEKMQ (reference sequence). The chain has TRBV13 and TRBJ2-7; 7 bases line up with TRBD1. The TCR sequence derives from a human donor with melanoma. This sample comprised CD8+ T cells sorted from blood (inferred from file names), obtained from a patient given nivolumab and ipilimumab in sequence. The DNA of the CDR3 is TGTGCCAGCAGCTCCGAGGGGGCATACGAGCAGTACTTC. Translation gives CASSSEGAYEQYF.